Shown below are 27 T cell receptor beta chains from a single sample sequenced in a study of lymphopenia after photon versus proton radiotherapy. Clones were sequenced by immunoSEQ multiplex PCR, and TCRdb holds only the in-frame ones, with some missing. This sample carries about 14,000 clones, approximately 80% of them seen once, and the ten largest clones take 27%. This material consisted of peripheral blood, taken from a patient treated with photon-based radiotherapy. These receptors came from a man aged 45-65 years with gastric cancer.

This chain links TRBV2 with TRBJ2-6; the D is unclear. Trimming removed 8 bases at V and 4 bases at J, with 15 bases between. Germline lookup yields CDR1 SNHLY and CDR2 FYNNEI. The CDR3 has 15 amino acids. The CDR3: CASQPEPWGANVLTF. Here the CDR3 DNA reads TGTGCCAGCCAGCCCGAGCCGTGGGGGGCCAACGTCCTGACTTTC.

The chain couples TRBV30 to TRBJ2-7, with D uncertain. This CDR3 contains 14 residues. V dropped 2 bases and J dropped 0 bases, with 11 bases sitting between them. Germline V CDR1 and CDR2: GTSNPN, SVGIG (reference sequence). The CDR3 protein is CAWSFDSRSYEQYF. CDR3 bases: TGTGCCTGGAGTTTTGACTCTCGCTCCTACGAGCAGTACTTC. Full variable domain (missing parts from reference TRBV30 and TRBJ2-7): SQTIHQWPATLVQPVGSPLSLECTVEGTSNPNLYWYRQAAGRGLQLLFYSVGIGQISSEVPQNLSASRPQDRQFILSSKKLLLSDSGFYLCAWSFDSRSYEQYFGPGTRLTVT.

This sequence joins TRBV5-1 and TRBJ1-3; unclear D gene. CDR3 size: 18 residues. The germline gives CDR1 SGHRS, CDR2 YFSETQ. Deletions cut 4 bases from V and 0 bases from J, with 20 bases between. In DNA form, the CDR3 reads TGCGCCAGCAGCCGCGAATCCTCCCCGCGGAGCTCTGGAAACACCATATATTTT. This gives the protein CASSRESSPRSSGNTIYF.

The chain's CDR3 is CAARRDRDTGELFF. The CDR3 DNA reads as TGTGCCGCCCGCCGGGACAGGGACACCGGGGAGCTGTTTTTT. The gene calls are TRBV19 and TRBJ2-2, with 9 bases identical to TRBD1. V gave up 11 bases and J gave up 3 bases; unmatched junction bases: 7. The CDR3 has 14 amino acids. Germline CDR1 and CDR2: LNHDA and SQIVND (reference sequence).

This clone was detected a few times. At the DNA level, this CDR3 is encoded by other sequences in the same sample as well. The chain uses TRBV6-1 and TRBJ1-3; 7 positions agree with TRBD1. The ends lost 6 bases at V and 4 bases at J; junction bases unmatched: 6. The CDR3 has 14 amino acids. From germline, CDR1 is MNHNS and CDR2 SASEGT. In DNA form, the CDR3 reads TGTGCCAGCAGAGAGACAGGGTCCGGAAACACCATATATTTT. Protein: CASRETGSGNTIYF.

The V and J genes are TRBV15 and TRBJ1-5; TRBD1 is a possible D gene (6 bases). Germline CDR1 is LNHNV and CDR2 is YYDKDF (reference sequence). Trimming shortened V by 4 bases and J by 7 bases, and 14 bases separated the two germline ends. The CDR3 runs to 14 residues. The chain's CDR3 is CATSMTGAGQPQHF. The CDR3 region has the DNA TGTGCCACCAGCATGACGGGGGCCGGACAGCCCCAGCATTTT.

This chain joins TRBV5-1 and TRBJ1-4; 9 nucleotides line up with TRBD1. The CDR3 has 15 residues. The trim removed 0 bases at V and 4 bases at J, leaving 1 base unmatched. The germline gives CDR1 SGHRS, CDR2 YFSETQ. The CDR3: CASSLGDRDNEKLFF. DNA for the CDR3: TGCGCCAGCAGCTTGGGGGACAGGGATAATGAAAAACTGTTTTTT. Full variable domain (missing parts from reference TRBV5-1 and TRBJ1-4): KAGVTQTPRYLIKTRGQQVTLSCSPISGHRSVSWYQQTPGQGLQFLFEYFSETQRNKGNFPGRFSGRQFSNSRSEMNVSTLELGDSALYLCASSLGDRDNEKLFFGSGTQLSVL.

The V and J genes are TRBV6-1 and TRBJ2-7, with 11 bases matching TRBD2. The CDR3 contains 12 residues. CDR1 and CDR2 from the germline V gene are MNHNS and SASEGT. The ends lost 10 bases at V and 2 bases at J; junction bases unmatched: 1. CDR3 nucleotide sequence: TGTGCCATAGCGGGGGGGACCTACGAGCAGTACGTC. This encodes CAIAGGTYEQYV.

A single count supports this clone. V gene TRBV7-9 combines with J gene TRBJ2-3; perhaps TRBD2 as D (7 bases). Trimming shortened V by 7 bases and J by 3 bases, and 17 bases separated the two germline ends. This CDR3 has 15 amino acids. Germline V gives CDR1 SEHNR, CDR2 FQNEAQ (reference sequence). This chain's CDR3 is CASTLRGAGTDTQYF. In nucleotides, the CDR3 is TGTGCCAGCACCCTCCGGGGGGCCGGGACAGATACGCAGTATTTT.

This clone qualifies as large. The chain is built from TRBV19 and TRBJ2-1, with 11 bases aligning to TRBD1. There are 15 residues in the CDR3. Germline V gene data show CDR1 as LNHDA and CDR2 as SQIVND (reference sequence). With 5 bases clipped from V and 5 bases from J, the junction kept 5 bases outside the gene matches. The CDR3 DNA reads as TGTGCCAGTAGTGTCGGGACAGGGGGAAACAATGAGCAGTTCTTC. Amino acids: CASSVGTGGNNEQFF.

The chain uses TRBV5-1 and TRBJ1-1; 9 bases are a match to TRBD1. Looked up from germline, CDR1 is SGHRS and CDR2 is YFSETQ. V shed 3 bases, J shed 5 bases, and the junction held 11 bases outside the gene matches. This CDR3 has 16 residues. For the CDR3, the DNA is TGCGCCAGCAGCTCCAACCCGGACAGGGGAAGGACTGAAGCTTTCTTT. It encodes CASSSNPDRGRTEAFF.

The genes are TRBV30 and TRBJ1-4; the D is unclear. CDR3 length: 15 amino acids. Per germline, CDR1 GTSNPN and CDR2 SVGIG (reference sequence). V was trimmed by 5 bases and J by 0 bases, leaving 13 bases between them. Written as DNA, the CDR3 is TGTGCCTGGGGGTCGGACGGTGCAACTAATGAAAAACTGTTTTTT. This translates into CAWGSDGATNEKLFF.

This sequence joins TRBV6-5 and TRBJ1-2; TRBD1 matches at 8 bases. The CDR3 is 15 residues long. The V gene's germline CDR1 is MNHEY and CDR2 SVGAGI. J lost 6 bases, V lost 6 bases, and 12 bases had no gene match. CDR3 bases: TGTGCCAGCAGACTGAGTTCGACAGGGGCGGATGGCTACACCTTC. Its protein is CASRLSSTGADGYTF.

V and J are TRBV4-1 and TRBJ2-4, with TRBD2 as a possible D gene (5 bases). Germline CDR1 MGHRA, CDR2 YSYEKL. V was pared by 0 bases and J by 0 bases, with 15 bases between. This CDR3 has 18 amino acids. CDR3 residues: CASSQEGGQSLAKNIQYF. CDR3 in DNA: TGCGCCAGCAGCCAAGAAGGAGGCCAGTCCCTAGCCAAAAACATTCAGTACTTC.

This sequence joins TRBV19 and TRBJ1-2; perhaps TRBD1 as D (6 bases). Germline loops: CDR1 LNHDA, CDR2 SQIVND (reference sequence). V shed 3 bases and J shed 5 bases, with 13 bases lying between them. The CDR3 length is 14 residues. CDR3 region: CASSIPGARYGYTF. The CDR3 coding sequence is TGTGCCAGTAGTATTCCGGGGGCCCGATATGGCTACACCTTC.

This chain joins TRBV6-4 and TRBJ2-2; D remains unclear. V lost 1 base, J lost 1 base, and 4 bases lay in between. Germline V gives CDR1 MRHNA, CDR2 SNTAGT. The CDR3 spans 14 residues. The CDR3 nucleotides read TGTGCCAGCAGTGACTACGAGAACACCGGGGAGCTGTTTTTT. This sequence encodes CASSDYENTGELFF.

This clone was recorded once. The chain carries TRBV5-1 and TRBJ2-1, with 7 bases that match TRBD1. Unmatched junction bases numbered 5, after V lost 3 bases and J lost 8 bases. The CDR3 has 13 residues. The germline CDR1 and CDR2 sequences are SGHRS and YFSETQ. CDR3 nucleotides: TGCGCCAGCAGCTCCCTACAGGGGCATGAGCAGTTCTTC. Protein sequence: CASSSLQGHEQFF.

V and J are TRBV18 and TRBJ1-2; 9 nucleotides match TRBD1. Germline CDR1 and CDR2: KGHSH and LQKENI. J gave up 2 bases and V 6 bases, and 10 bases lay outside the gene matches. This CDR3 comprises 16 residues. DNA for the CDR3: TGTGCCAGCTCGAGTCCCGGGACAGGGTTCAACTATGGCTACACCTTC. Amino acid sequence: CASSSPGTGFNYGYTF. The full variable domain, in which reference TRBV18 and TRBJ1-2 provide the parts outside the CDR3, is NAGVMQNPRHLVRRRGQEARLRCSPMKGHSHVYWYRQLPEEGLKFMVYLQKENIIDESGMPKERFSAEFPKEGPSILRIQQVVRGDSAAYFCASSSPGTGFNYGYTFGSGTRLTVV.

The chain couples TRBV7-8 to TRBJ2-1, with D possibly TRBD2 on 6 matching bases. The CDR3 loop spans 16 amino acids. V was pared by 4 bases and J by 2 bases, with 15 bases between. Germline V gene data show CDR1 as SGHVS and CDR2 as FQNEAQ. CDR3 bases: TGTGCCAGCAGCTCACGCAGGCTAGCGCCCTACAATGAGCAGTTCTTC. It encodes CASSSRRLAPYNEQFF.

V gene TRBV10-3 combines with J gene TRBJ2-3; D may be TRBD2 (6 bases). Per germline, CDR1 ENHRY and CDR2 SYGVKD. CDR3 length equals 15 residues. Trimming cost V 8 bases and J 5 bases, with 20 bases left between them. For the CDR3, the DNA is TGTGCCATCCGGTCCGGGACTCGGGGGAAAGATACGCAGTATTTT. Its protein is CAIRSGTRGKDTQYF.

This sequence joins TRBV5-1 and TRBJ1-1, with D possibly being TRBD1 (5 bases). Germline CDR1 and CDR2: SGHRS and YFSETQ. V lost 2 bases and J 1 base, leaving 6 bases between the germline ends. This CDR3 is 13 amino acids long. The chain's CDR3 is CASSFGGNTEAFF. In DNA, the CDR3 is TGCGCCAGCAGCTTCGGGGGGAACACTGAAGCTTTCTTT.

The V and J genes are TRBV2 and TRBJ2-3; a weak D match, TRBD2 (5 bases). The V end was cut by 8 bases, the J end by 0 bases, with 15 bases between. Per the germline V gene, CDR1 is SNHLY and CDR2 is FYNNEI. The CDR3 is 15 amino acids. CDR3 loop: CASSTPSWSTDTQYF. In DNA form, the CDR3 reads TGTGCCAGCTCTACACCTAGCTGGAGCACAGATACGCAGTATTTT. Combining the CDR3 with reference TRBV2 and TRBJ2-3 gives the whole variable domain EPEVTQTPSHQVTQMGQEVILRCVPISNHLYFYWYRQILGQKVEFLVSFYNNEISEKSEIFDDQFSVERPDGSNFTLKIRSTKLEDSAMYFCASSTPSWSTDTQYFGPGTRLTVL.

The V and J genes are TRBV2 and TRBJ2-2; D is ambiguous. Germline assignment: CDR1 SNHLY and CDR2 FYNNEI. Trimming stripped 2 bases from V and 6 bases from J, with 16 bases between. CDR3 length equals 16 residues. CDR3 sequence: CASSERSFSGPGELFF. Here the CDR3 DNA reads TGTGCCAGCAGTGAAAGATCCTTTTCAGGTCCCGGGGAGCTGTTTTTT.

The J gene is TRBJ1-2, the V gene TRBV7-3; D call uncertain. CDR3 length equals 14 residues. CDR1 and CDR2 (germline): SGHTA, FQGTGA. Between the trimmed V and J ends, which lost 5 bases and 8 bases, there was a span of 18 bases. CDR3 in amino acids: CASSPMGGVGGYTF. The DNA of the CDR3 is TGTGCCAGCAGCCCGATGGGCGGGGTGGGAGGCTACACCTTC.

The chain combines TRBV30 with TRBJ2-6, with no clear D. Germline lookup yields CDR1 GTSNPN and CDR2 SVGIG (reference sequence). The CDR3 has 15 amino acids. Deletions cut 2 bases from V and 0 bases from J, with 8 bases between. The CDR3 loop is CAWSYLGSGANVLTF. The CDR3 DNA sequence: TGTGCCTGGAGTTATTTGGGCTCTGGGGCCAACGTCCTGACTTTC.

This clone was counted only a few times. This chain links TRBV6-5 with TRBJ1-1; TRBD1 matches at 8 bases. The CDR3 loop spans 11 amino acids. J lost 12 bases, V lost 4 bases, and 4 bases had no gene match. In germline, CDR1 is MNHEY, CDR2 SVGAGI. CDR3 coding DNA: TGTGCCAGCAGTTCAACAGGGGGGTCTTTCTTT. Its protein product is CASSSTGGSFF.

This clone was detected once. The chain has TRBV19 and TRBJ1-1, with D perhaps TRBD1 (5 bases). This CDR3 comprises 16 residues. Germline V CDR1 and CDR2: LNHDA, SQIVND (reference sequence). The V end was cut by 9 bases, the J end by 0 bases, with 20 bases between. The CDR3 region is CASKYGGKNMNTEAFF. The CDR3, as DNA: TGTGCCAGCAAGTATGGGGGAAAAAACATGAACACTGAAGCTTTCTTT. The variable domain in full, with the rest retrieved from reference TRBV19 and TRBJ1-1, is DGGITQSPKYLFRKEGQNVTLSCEQNLNHDAMYWYRQDPGQGLRLIYYSQIVNDFQKGDIAEGYSVSREKKESFPLTVTSAQKNPTAFYLCASKYGGKNMNTEAFFGQGTRLTVV.